This T cell receptor beta chain was documented in a study of early T cells in non-severe SARS-CoV-2 infection. Germline CDR1 is MGHRA and CDR2 is YSYEKL. The CDR3 runs 15 residues. Trimming took 6 bases from V and 0 from J, leaving 13 bases between them. The table lists this clonotype with a few counts. MiXCR, run by TCRdb on the 5' RACE reads, gives a single entry per CDR3 protein. The sample contains 65,000 to 85,000 distinct CDR3 sequences, approximately 13% of which appear only once. The receptor comes from an adult who was a healthcare worker with PCR-confirmed SARS-CoV-2 infection or an uninfected control (not recorded which). The sequenced sample was whole blood. V is TRBV4-1 and J is TRBJ2-3; the D gene is possibly TRBD2 (6 bases). This CDR3 reads CASSRLAHSTDTQYF. CDR3 DNA: TGCGCCAGCAGTAGGCTAGCGCATAGCACAGATACGCAGTATTTT.